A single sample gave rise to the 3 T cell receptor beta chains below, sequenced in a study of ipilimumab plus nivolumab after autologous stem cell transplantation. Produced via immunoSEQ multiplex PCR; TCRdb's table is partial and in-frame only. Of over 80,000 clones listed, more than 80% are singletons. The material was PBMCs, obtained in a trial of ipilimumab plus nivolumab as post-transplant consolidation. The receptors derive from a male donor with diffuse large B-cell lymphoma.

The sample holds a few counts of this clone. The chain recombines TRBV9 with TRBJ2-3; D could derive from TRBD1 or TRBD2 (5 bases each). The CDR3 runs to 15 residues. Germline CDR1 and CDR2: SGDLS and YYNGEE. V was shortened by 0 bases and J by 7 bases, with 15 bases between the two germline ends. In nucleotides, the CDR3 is TGTGCCAGCAGCGTAGACGGGGACGGTTCAAATACGCAGTATTTT. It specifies CASSVDGDGSNTQYF.

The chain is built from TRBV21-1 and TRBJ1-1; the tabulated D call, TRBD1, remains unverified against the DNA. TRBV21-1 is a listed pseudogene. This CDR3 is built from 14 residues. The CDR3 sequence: CASSSAGGNTEAFF. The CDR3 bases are TGTGCCAGCAGCTCAGCAGGGGGCAACACTGAAGCTTTCTTT.

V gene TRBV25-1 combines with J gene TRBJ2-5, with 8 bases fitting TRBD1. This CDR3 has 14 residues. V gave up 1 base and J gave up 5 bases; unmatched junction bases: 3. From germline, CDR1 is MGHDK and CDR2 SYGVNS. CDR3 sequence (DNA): TGTGCCAGCAGTGAATGGGGGACAGGCGAGACCCAGTACTTC. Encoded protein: CASSEWGTGETQYF.